These 28 T cell receptor beta chains originate from one sample sequenced in a study of blood T cell repertoires in COVID-19. TCRdb keeps only in-frame clones here, not all; method: immunoSEQ multiplex PCR. Among around 77,000 clones listed, more than 80% were seen once. Material for sequencing was peripheral blood. All receptors derive from an elderly man with acute or convalescent COVID-19.

V usage is TRBV5-1 and J usage is TRBJ2-1; 8 bases are a match to TRBD1. Germline loops: CDR1 SGHRS, CDR2 YFSETQ. This CDR3 contains 15 residues. J lost 7 bases, V lost 4 bases, and 10 bases had no gene match. The CDR3 region has the DNA TGCGCCAGCAGCGGACTACAGGGGGTGGGGAATGAGCAGTTCTTC. Protein: CASSGLQGVGNEQFF.

A few counts support this clone. This rearrangement joins TRBV2 to TRBJ1-5; 7 bases map to TRBD1. The germline V gene encodes CDR1 SNHLY and CDR2 FYNNEI. Unmatched junction bases numbered 7, after V lost 5 bases and J lost 3 bases. The CDR3 has 15 residues. CDR3 in DNA: TGTGCCAGCAGTCCCTCGGGACAGATCAATCAGCCCCAGCATTTT. Translating gives CASSPSGQINQPQHF.

There are a few counts of this clone. The chain employs TRBV6-5 and TRBJ2-2, with D perhaps matching TRBD2 (5 bases). Germline-derived CDR1 and CDR2 are MNHEY and SVGAGI. This CDR3 has 15 amino acids. V was shortened by 5 bases and J by 6 bases, with 16 bases between the two germline ends. The CDR3 reads CASSKKSDGAGELFF. CDR3 in DNA: TGTGCCAGCAGTAAAAAAAGCGACGGGGCCGGGGAGCTGTTTTTT.

The V and J genes are TRBV28 and TRBJ2-7; TRBD2 aligns across 10 bases. Trimming took 0 bases from V and 4 from J; bases not matched to a gene: 6. The length of the CDR3 is 16 residues. Germline V gene sequence: CDR1 MDHEN, CDR2 SYDVKM. The CDR3 here is CASSLWGTSEHYEQYF. In DNA form, the CDR3 reads TGTGCCAGCAGTTTATGGGGGACTAGCGAACATTACGAGCAGTACTTC.

The chain is built from TRBV12-5 and TRBJ2-7; TRBD2 is a possible D gene (7 bases). This CDR3 region has 14 residues. The germline gives CDR1 LGHNT, CDR2 FRNRAP. V was cut by 5 bases and J by 2 bases, with 13 bases left in between. CDR3 in amino acids: CASGHGGPPYEQYF. The CDR3, as DNA: TGTGCTAGTGGTCACGGGGGGCCTCCCTACGAGCAGTACTTC.

This chain connects TRBV29-1 to TRBJ1-2, with D possibly being TRBD1 (5 bases). The CDR3 length is 10 residues. Germline V lookup: CDR1 SQVTM, CDR2 ANQGSEA. The germline V and J ends were trimmed by 6 bases and 14 bases, with 16 bases remaining between them. The DNA for the CDR3 is TGCAGCGTCTATCAAGGGGCGGAAACCTTC. This encodes CSVYQGAETF.

This chain uses TRBV12-5 with TRBJ2-2; 9 bases agree with TRBD1. Germline assignment: CDR1 LGHNT and CDR2 FRNRAP. The CDR3 totals 15 residues. V lost 0 bases and J lost 5; bases outside the gene matches: 1. CDR3 in amino acids: CASGLVTGGTGELFF. The CDR3 region has the DNA TGTGCTAGTGGTTTGGTGACAGGGGGAACCGGGGAGCTGTTTTTT.

This clone is a singleton in its sample. The rearrangement joins TRBV19 to TRBJ1-2; 7 nucleotides agree with TRBD1. The germline gives CDR1 LNHDA, CDR2 SQIVND (reference sequence). The CDR3 runs to 14 residues. The ends lost 4 bases at V and 0 bases at J; junction bases unmatched: 2. The CDR3 sequence is CASSTDRANYGYTF. In DNA, the CDR3 is TGTGCCAGTAGTACCGACAGGGCTAACTATGGCTACACCTTC.

This sequence joins TRBV12-5 and TRBJ1-2, with D maybe TRBD1 (5 bases). This CDR3 has 13 residues. The V gene lost 6 bases and the J gene lost 4 bases, with 12 bases spanning the gap. Germline CDR1 and CDR2: LGHNT and FRNRAP. CDR3 nucleotide sequence: TGTGCTAGTGGACCCACAGGTCGCTATGGCTACACCTTC. The encoded protein is CASGPTGRYGYTF.

The chain links TRBV6-6 to TRBJ2-4; tentatively, D is TRBD1 (6 bases). Germline V gene data show CDR1 as MNHNY and CDR2 as SVGAGI (reference sequence). The CDR3 length is 14 residues. Trimming removed 4 bases from V and 4 bases from J, with 11 bases in between. In DNA, the CDR3 is TGTGCCAGCAGTTCCGACAGGAAGAAAAACATTCAGTACTTC. Protein: CASSSDRKKNIQYF.

This clone has more than one count but fewer than ten. The V and J genes are TRBV28 and TRBJ1-5, with D tentatively TRBD1 (6 bases). V was trimmed by 7 bases and J by 4 bases, leaving 8 bases between them. The CDR3 sequence is 12 residues long. CDR1 MDHEN and CDR2 SYDVKM come from the germline V gene. In DNA form, the CDR3 reads TGTGCCAGCATCCAGGGGAATCAGCCCCAGCATTTT. Amino acids: CASIQGNQPQHF.

This rearrangement joins TRBV3-1 (or the pseudogene TRBV3-2) to TRBJ1-1; a weak D match, TRBD1 (5 bases). Trimming left V 5 bases short and J 4 bases short, with 14 bases between. Germline CDR1 reads LGHDT; CDR2 reads YNNKEL (reference sequence). CDR3 size: 14 residues. The CDR3 DNA reads TGTGCCAGCAGCGACCTTACAGGTAGCACTGAAGCTTTCTTT. Its protein is CASSDLTGSTEAFF.

This clone was seen a handful of times. The V and J genes are TRBV7-8 and TRBJ2-7, with 7 nucleotides matching TRBD2. Germline V CDR1 and CDR2: SGHVS, FQNEAQ. The CDR3 consists of 12 residues. V lost 7 bases, J lost 4 bases, and 4 bases stayed unmatched. Written as DNA, the CDR3 is TGTGCCAGCAACCCGGGGGGTTACGAGCAGTACTTC. It specifies CASNPGGYEQYF.

The rearrangement joins TRBV4-3 to TRBJ2-3, with D possibly matching TRBD2 (7 bases). Trimming pared 1 base from V and 5 bases from J, leaving 22 bases between. The CDR3 is 18 amino acids. CDR1 and CDR2 from the germline V gene are LGHNA and YSLEER. The CDR3 DNA sequence: TGCGCCAGCAGCCAAGTTCCATGGGAGGGGGGGCATGGAGATACGCAGTATTTT. Its protein is CASSQVPWEGGHGDTQYF.

This rearrangement joins TRBV2 to TRBJ1-4, with D unclear. CDR3 length: 14 residues. V was shortened by 8 bases and J by 6 bases, with 16 bases between the two germline ends. The germline V gene has CDR1 SNHLY and CDR2 FYNNEI. The CDR3 coding sequence is TGTGCCAGCGGAGAGTCAGCCATTTATGAAAAACTGTTTTTT. Protein: CASGESAIYEKLFF.

This chain connects TRBV19 to TRBJ1-2, with a possible D match to TRBD1 (6 bases). V lost 5 bases, J lost 4 bases, and 17 bases lay in between. The CDR3 covers 15 residues. Germline V lookup: CDR1 LNHDA, CDR2 SQIVND (reference sequence). CDR3 in amino acids: CASSFRTELSYGYTF. In DNA form, the CDR3 reads TGTGCCAGTAGTTTCCGGACAGAACTGAGCTATGGCTACACCTTC.

The chain employs TRBV6-5 and TRBJ2-7; a possible D gene is TRBD1 (6 bases). Trimming took off 5 bases at V and 1 base at J, with 12 bases between the two ends. This CDR3 is 14 amino acids long. Germline values: CDR1 MNHEY, CDR2 SVGAGI. The DNA for the CDR3 is TGTGCCAGCAGTCTCGGACAGAGTTCCTACGAGCAGTACTTC. As protein: CASSLGQSSYEQYF.

The gene calls are TRBV5-5 and TRBJ2-1; perhaps TRBD1 as D (6 bases). The CDR3 has 15 residues. The germline V gene has CDR1 SGHKS and CDR2 YYEKEE (reference sequence). V was clipped by 2 bases and J by 9 bases, with 18 bases between them. CDR3 DNA: TGTGCCAGCAGCTTAGATAACAGGGCAGTAGGTGAGCAGTTCTTC. Protein sequence: CASSLDNRAVGEQFF.

The J gene is TRBJ2-1, the V gene TRBV27; D is undetermined. The CDR3 loop spans 14 amino acids. CDR1 and CDR2 (germline): MNHEY, SMNVEV (reference sequence). V lost 5 bases to trimming and J lost 2 bases, with 10 bases between them. CDR3: CASSRVGPYNEQFF. DNA for the CDR3: TGTGCCAGCAGTCGTGTTGGCCCCTACAATGAGCAGTTCTTC.

This clone was counted a single time. J is TRBJ1-2 and V is TRBV7-2; TRBD1 agrees at 11 bases. Germline lookup yields CDR1 SGHTA and CDR2 FQGNSA. Trimming at V came to 6 bases and at J to 8 bases, leaving 8 bases not matched to a gene. CDR3 length equals 14 residues. CDR3 DNA: TGTGCCAGCAGTTTCGGACAGGGGGCGTACGGCTACACCTTC. Amino acid sequence: CASSFGQGAYGYTF.

This rearrangement joins TRBV6-2 or TRBV6-3 to TRBJ2-1; 7 bases fit TRBD1. The germline V gene encodes CDR1 MNHEY and CDR2 SVGEGT. The J segment lost 7 bases and the V segment lost 6 bases, leaving 9 bases of the junction unmatched. This CDR3 contains 14 residues. The CDR3: CASSPRDRHNEQFF. As DNA, the CDR3 is TGTGCCAGCAGCCCCCGGGACAGACATAATGAGCAGTTCTTC.

The chain uses TRBV6-5 and TRBJ1-4, with D unclear. V shed 5 bases and J shed 5 bases, with 12 bases lying between them. From germline, CDR1 is MNHEY and CDR2 SVGAGI. The CDR3 totals 14 residues. CDR3 nucleotide sequence: TGTGCCAGCAGTACACAGATACGGAATGAAAAACTGTTTTTT. As protein: CASSTQIRNEKLFF.

The CDR3 loop reads CASSSDRARSGTGELFF. In DNA, the CDR3 is TGTGCCAGCAGCTCGGACAGGGCTCGATCCGGCACCGGGGAGCTGTTTTTT. This chain connects TRBV3-1 (or the pseudogene TRBV3-2) to TRBJ2-2; 8 bases map to TRBD1. The germline V gene encodes CDR1 LGHDT and CDR2 YNNKEL (reference sequence). Trimming cost V 5 bases and J 4 bases; bases outside gene matches: 12. The CDR3 has 17 residues.

The chain recombines TRBV6-1 with TRBJ2-5; D gene unclear. Germline values: CDR1 MNHNS, CDR2 SASEGT. Trimming took off 1 base at V and 4 bases at J, with 7 bases between the two ends. CDR3 length: 13 amino acids. The CDR3 nucleotides read TGTGCCAGCAGTGAAGTCGGAGTAGAGACCCAGTACTTC. Its translation is CASSEVGVETQYF.

The chain has TRBV7-2 and TRBJ1-2, with 9 bases identical to TRBD1. Germline V gene data show CDR1 as SGHTA and CDR2 as FQGNSA. CDR3 length: 14 amino acids. After removal of 5 bases from V and 4 bases from J, the junction contained 5 bases not matched to a gene. CDR3 sequence: CASSGRTGVYGYTF. CDR3 nucleotide sequence: TGTGCCAGCAGCGGCCGGACAGGGGTCTATGGCTACACCTTC. Drawing the rest from reference TRBV7-2 and TRBJ1-2, the complete variable domain is GAGVSQSPSNKVTEKGKDVELRCDPISGHTALYWYRQSLGQGLEFLIYFQGNSAPDKSGLPSDRFSAERTGGSVSTLTIQRTQQEDSAVYLCASSGRTGVYGYTFGSGTRLTVV.

The chain has TRBV18 and TRBJ1-2; D gene uncertain. Germline V gene data show CDR1 as KGHSH and CDR2 as LQKENI. The CDR3 has 13 amino acids. The V end was cut by 6 bases, the J end by 3 bases, with 11 bases between. As DNA, the CDR3 is TGTGCCAGCTCCCCCGCAGGTCACTATGGCTACACCTTC. Translation: CASSPAGHYGYTF. The full variable domain, in which reference TRBV18 and TRBJ1-2 provide the parts outside the CDR3, is NAGVMQNPRHLVRRRGQEARLRCSPMKGHSHVYWYRQLPEEGLKFMVYLQKENIIDESGMPKERFSAEFPKEGPSILRIQQVVRGDSAAYFCASSPAGHYGYTFGSGTRLTVV.

The chain has TRBV28 and TRBJ2-1, with TRBD1 identical over 8 bases. Trimming took 6 bases from V and 0 from J; bases not matched to a gene: 4. CDR3 size: 15 residues. Germline CDR1 is MDHEN and CDR2 is SYDVKM. In DNA form, the CDR3 reads TGTGCCAGCAGGCCAGGGACAGGCTCCTACAATGAGCAGTTCTTC. Encoded protein: CASRPGTGSYNEQFF.

For the CDR3, the DNA is TGTGCCAGCTCGCCGGGGGACAGAGCTAACTATGGCTACACCTTC. It encodes CASSPGDRANYGYTF. The chain recombines TRBV18 with TRBJ1-2; 7 nucleotides line up with TRBD1. The CDR3 contains 15 residues. The germline gives CDR1 KGHSH, CDR2 LQKENI. Trimming removed 6 bases from V and 0 bases from J; junction bases left unmatched: 7.